This is a list of T cell receptor beta chains from one sample in a study of healthy donors' naive CD4 and CD8 T cells. A single record per CDR3 protein comes from TCRdb applying MiXCR to the reads. The sample contains about 180,000 distinct CDR3 sequences, about four fifths of which appear only once. The sample was naive CD4+ and CD8+ T cells sorted from blood, pooled from several donors. The source is a pool of human donors in good health; the sample pools cells from several healthy donors. Each CDR3 is given with its conserved first and last residue. The D gene is left open where the match is weak. The size field is filled for only some rows; it gives once, few, many or a size class.

J gene: TRBJ2-7; clone size: NA; V gene: TRBV27; D gene: NA; CDR3 DNA: TGTGCCAGCATGGGGGGAAGCTCCTACGAGCAGTACTTC; CDR3 protein: CASMGGSSYEQYF
J gene: TRBJ2-3; clone size: NA; V gene: TRBV6-5; D gene: NA; CDR3 DNA: TGTGCCAGCCGCGCCAACACAGATACGCAGTATTTT; CDR3 protein: CASRANTDTQYF
J gene: TRBJ2-1; clone size: NA; V gene: TRBV7-8; D gene: TRBD2; CDR3 DNA: TGTGCCAGCACCCTGAGACTAGCGGGGCACTCCTACAATGAGCAGTTCTTC; CDR3 protein: CASTLRLAGHSYNEQFF
J gene: TRBJ2-5; clone size: NA; V gene: TRBV4-3; D gene: TRBD2; CDR3 DNA: TGCGCCAGCAGCCAAGATTCTAGCGGGACGGATTCAGAGACCCAGTACTTC; CDR3 protein: CASSQDSSGTDSETQYF
J gene: TRBJ2-4; clone size: NA; V gene: TRBV29-1; D gene: NA; CDR3 DNA: TGCAGCGCCGATGAGGGGGAAGACATTCAGTACTTC; CDR3 protein: CSADEGEDIQYF
J gene: TRBJ2-7; clone size: NA; V gene: TRBV29-1; D gene: TRBD1; CDR3 DNA: TGCAGCGCCAAGGACAGGCCCGACGAGCAGTACTTC; CDR3 protein: CSAKDRPDEQYF
J gene: TRBJ1-1; clone size: NA; V gene: TRBV30; D gene: NA; CDR3 DNA: TGTGCCTGGATAAGCCTCCGGGTGTTTGAAGCTTTCTTT; CDR3 protein: CAWISLRVFEAFF
J gene: TRBJ2-1; clone size: NA; V gene: TRBV19; D gene: TRBD2; CDR3 DNA: TGTGCCAGTCAGAGTGGACTAGCGGGATACAATGAGCAGTTCTTC; CDR3 protein: CASQSGLAGYNEQFF
J gene: TRBJ2-5; clone size: few; V gene: TRBV30; D gene: TRBD1; CDR3 DNA: TGTGCCTGGAGTGGGACAGGGGGATGGGAGACCCAGTACTTC; CDR3 protein: CAWSGTGGWETQYF
J gene: TRBJ1-1; clone size: few; V gene: TRBV5-6; D gene: NA; CDR3 DNA: TGTGCCAGCAGCCACAACCCCCCTAGGATGAACACTGAAGCTTTCTTT; CDR3 protein: CASSHNPPRMNTEAFF
J gene: TRBJ2-7; clone size: NA; V gene: TRBV27; D gene: NA; CDR3 DNA: TGTGCCAGCAGTTTATCCCTGGGGGACAAGGGATCCTACGAGCAGTACTTC; CDR3 protein: CASSLSLGDKGSYEQYF
J gene: TRBJ1-5; clone size: NA; V gene: TRBV19; D gene: NA; CDR3 DNA: TGTGCCAGTAGCGAAGGACAGCTCAATCAGCCCCAGCATTTT; CDR3 protein: CASSEGQLNQPQHF
J gene: TRBJ2-7; clone size: NA; V gene: TRBV6-5; D gene: TRBD2; CDR3 DNA: TGTGCCAGCAGACCACTAGCGGGAGACCACGAGCAGTACTTC; CDR3 protein: CASRPLAGDHEQYF
J gene: TRBJ1-2; clone size: NA; V gene: TRBV6-2/TRBV6-3; D gene: NA; CDR3 DNA: TGTGCCAGCAGTTACTCGGGCTCCGGCGGCTACACCTTC; CDR3 protein: CASSYSGSGGYTF
J gene: TRBJ2-1; clone size: NA; V gene: TRBV6-2/TRBV6-3; D gene: TRBD1; CDR3 DNA: TGTGCCAGCAAAGACAGGGCTTCCTACAATGAGCAGTTCTTC; CDR3 protein: CASKDRASYNEQFF
J gene: TRBJ1-1; clone size: NA; V gene: TRBV29-1; D gene: NA; CDR3 DNA: TGCAGCGTTGAAGGGGAAAGTGAAGCTTTCTTT; CDR3 protein: CSVEGESEAFF
J gene: TRBJ2-7; clone size: NA; V gene: TRBV10-3; D gene: TRBD2; CDR3 DNA: TGTGCCATCAGTGAGTCGGCGGGACTACCAAGCGAGCAGTACTTC; CDR3 protein: CAISESAGLPSEQYF
J gene: TRBJ2-5; clone size: NA; V gene: TRBV19; D gene: NA; CDR3 DNA: TGTGCCAGTAGTATAGCCCCCACGTTACAGGAGACCCAGTACTTC; CDR3 protein: CASSIAPTLQETQYF
J gene: TRBJ2-3; clone size: once; V gene: TRBV11-2; D gene: NA; CDR3 DNA: TGTGCCAGCAGCTTACACAGGGATTTTACGCAGTATTTT; CDR3 protein: CASSLHRDFTQYF
J gene: TRBJ2-7; clone size: once; V gene: TRBV6-6; D gene: NA; CDR3 DNA: TGTGCCAACAGTTACCCTGGGGTCGAGCAGTACTTC; CDR3 protein: CANSYPGVEQYF
J gene: TRBJ2-3; clone size: NA; V gene: TRBV7-9; D gene: TRBD2; CDR3 DNA: TGTGCCAGCAGCTCATGGACTAGCGGGAGGCATAACACAGATACGCAGTATTTT; CDR3 protein: CASSSWTSGRHNTDTQYF
J gene: TRBJ2-5; clone size: NA; V gene: TRBV12-3/TRBV12-4; D gene: NA; CDR3 DNA: TGTGCCAGCAGTTTGCGTGCGTCTCAAGAGACCCAGTACTTC; CDR3 protein: CASSLRASQETQYF
J gene: TRBJ1-2; clone size: NA; V gene: TRBV6-5; D gene: TRBD1; CDR3 DNA: TGTGCCAGCAGTTACACCCTCAACCCTCGGGACAGGGGGCTCTATGGCTACACCTTC; CDR3 protein: CASSYTLNPRDRGLYGYTF
J gene: TRBJ2-5; clone size: NA; V gene: TRBV6-5; D gene: NA; CDR3 DNA: TGTGCCAGCAGTTCTCCTGGGCGGAAAGAGACCCAGTACTTC; CDR3 protein: CASSSPGRKETQYF
J gene: TRBJ2-7; clone size: few; V gene: TRBV29-1; D gene: NA; CDR3 DNA: TGCAACCTCATCCCGGGACGGGATTCCTACGAGCAGTACTTC; CDR3 protein: CNLIPGRDSYEQYF
J gene: TRBJ2-3; clone size: once; V gene: TRBV15; D gene: TRBD2; CDR3 DNA: TGTGCCACCAGCACGGGACTACGGGGTGGAGATACGCAGTATTTT; CDR3 protein: CATSTGLRGGDTQYF
J gene: TRBJ2-1; clone size: once; V gene: TRBV27; D gene: NA; CDR3 DNA: TGTGCCAGCAGTTGGTTCGGCGGGGTCTCCTACAATGAGCAGTTCTTC; CDR3 protein: CASSWFGGVSYNEQFF
J gene: TRBJ2-3; clone size: NA; V gene: TRBV29-1; D gene: NA; CDR3 DNA: TGCAGCGTGGCGACTAGCACAGATACGCAGTATTTT; CDR3 protein: CSVATSTDTQYF
J gene: TRBJ1-2; clone size: NA; V gene: TRBV29-1; D gene: TRBD1; CDR3 DNA: TGCAGCGTAGAGGGGGAGAGGGGGCTTATTAACTATGGCTACACCTTC; CDR3 protein: CSVEGERGLINYGYTF
J gene: TRBJ2-1; clone size: NA; V gene: TRBV29-1; D gene: TRBD1; CDR3 DNA: TGCAGCGTTGAACGGTCAGGGGGAATTAACGTCGGCAATGAGCAGTTCTTC; CDR3 protein: CSVERSGGINVGNEQFF
J gene: TRBJ2-5; clone size: NA; V gene: TRBV6-6; D gene: TRBD2; CDR3 DNA: TGTGCCAGCAGTGGCGGGGGTCAAGAGACCCAGTACTTC; CDR3 protein: CASSGGGQETQYF
J gene: TRBJ2-3; clone size: NA; V gene: TRBV5-4; D gene: TRBD2; CDR3 DNA: TGTGCCAGCAGCGGAAGACTAGCGGGCACAGATACGCAGTATTTT; CDR3 protein: CASSGRLAGTDTQYF
J gene: TRBJ2-7; clone size: NA; V gene: TRBV7-2; D gene: TRBD2; CDR3 DNA: TGTGCCAGCAGCGTCTCTAGCGGCTCCTACGAGCAGTACTTC; CDR3 protein: CASSVSSGSYEQYF
J gene: TRBJ1-4; clone size: NA; V gene: TRBV29-1; D gene: TRBD1; CDR3 DNA: TGCAGCGCCGGGACAGGGGTTGAAAAACTGTTTTTT; CDR3 protein: CSAGTGVEKLFF
J gene: TRBJ2-1; clone size: NA; V gene: TRBV15; D gene: TRBD2; CDR3 DNA: TGTGCCACCAGCTCCTCGACTAGCGACCTCTACAATGAGCAGTTCTTC; CDR3 protein: CATSSSTSDLYNEQFF
J gene: TRBJ1-1; clone size: NA; V gene: TRBV30; D gene: NA; CDR3 DNA: TGTGCCTGGAGTGCCGTGGGCACTGAAGCTTTCTTT; CDR3 protein: CAWSAVGTEAFF
J gene: TRBJ1-1; clone size: NA; V gene: TRBV19; D gene: NA; CDR3 DNA: TGTGCCAGTAGTTCGCGATCAGACACTGAAGCTTTCTTT; CDR3 protein: CASSSRSDTEAFF
J gene: TRBJ1-1; clone size: NA; V gene: TRBV29-1; D gene: NA; CDR3 DNA: TGCAGCGTAGTCACAAGAATGAACACTGAAGCTTTCTTT; CDR3 protein: CSVVTRMNTEAFF
J gene: TRBJ2-1; clone size: NA; V gene: TRBV27; D gene: NA; CDR3 DNA: TGTGCCAGCAGTTTGACGGAGTACAATGAGCAGTTCTTC; CDR3 protein: CASSLTEYNEQFF
J gene: TRBJ1-5; clone size: NA; V gene: TRBV19; D gene: TRBD1; CDR3 DNA: TGTGCCAGTAGCTCGCTAAGGGGGCCCGATCAGCCCCAGCATTTT; CDR3 protein: CASSSLRGPDQPQHF
J gene: TRBJ2-1; clone size: NA; V gene: TRBV6-5; D gene: TRBD1; CDR3 DNA: TGTGCCAGCAAAGTCCGGGACAGGGGTAGGGATGAGCAGTTCTTC; CDR3 protein: CASKVRDRGRDEQFF
J gene: TRBJ1-1; clone size: few; V gene: TRBV19; D gene: NA; CDR3 DNA: TGTGCCAGTAGTATAGACAGGGAAACTGAAGCTTTCTTT; CDR3 protein: CASSIDRETEAFF
J gene: TRBJ1-1; clone size: NA; V gene: TRBV19; D gene: NA; CDR3 DNA: TGTGCCAGTAGTAGGACGGGCAGGATCGCTGAAGCTTTCTTT; CDR3 protein: CASSRTGRIAEAFF
J gene: TRBJ2-1; clone size: NA; V gene: TRBV29-1; D gene: TRBD2; CDR3 DNA: TGCAGCGCGGCAGCGGGAGGAGGGGACAATGAGCAGTTCTTC; CDR3 protein: CSAAAGGGDNEQFF
J gene: TRBJ1-1; clone size: NA; V gene: TRBV19; D gene: TRBD1; CDR3 DNA: TGTGCCAGTAATAACCGACAGGGGAAGAACACTGAAGCTTTCTTT; CDR3 protein: CASNNRQGKNTEAFF